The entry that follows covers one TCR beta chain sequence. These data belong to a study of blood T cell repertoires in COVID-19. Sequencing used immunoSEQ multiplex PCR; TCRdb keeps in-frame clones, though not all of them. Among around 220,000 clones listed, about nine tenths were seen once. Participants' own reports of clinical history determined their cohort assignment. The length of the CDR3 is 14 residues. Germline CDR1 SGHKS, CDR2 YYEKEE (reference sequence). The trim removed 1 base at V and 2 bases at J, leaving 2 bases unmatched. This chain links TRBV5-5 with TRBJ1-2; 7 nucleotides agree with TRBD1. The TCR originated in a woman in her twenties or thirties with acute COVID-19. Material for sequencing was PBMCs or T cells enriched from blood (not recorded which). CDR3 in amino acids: CASSLPTGNYGYTF. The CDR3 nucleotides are TGTGCCAGCAGCTTGCCGACAGGGAACTATGGCTACACCTTC.